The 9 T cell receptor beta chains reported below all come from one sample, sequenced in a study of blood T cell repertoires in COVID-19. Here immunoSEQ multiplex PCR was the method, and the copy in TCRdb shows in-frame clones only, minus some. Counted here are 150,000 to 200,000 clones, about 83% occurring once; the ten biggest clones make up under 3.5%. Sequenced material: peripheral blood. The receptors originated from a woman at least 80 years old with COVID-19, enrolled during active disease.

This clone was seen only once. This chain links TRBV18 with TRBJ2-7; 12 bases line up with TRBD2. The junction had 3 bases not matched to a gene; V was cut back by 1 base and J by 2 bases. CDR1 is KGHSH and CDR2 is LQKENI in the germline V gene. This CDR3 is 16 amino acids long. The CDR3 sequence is CASSPQLAGGPYEQYF. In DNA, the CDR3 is TGTGCCAGCTCACCACAGCTAGCGGGGGGGCCCTACGAGCAGTACTTC.

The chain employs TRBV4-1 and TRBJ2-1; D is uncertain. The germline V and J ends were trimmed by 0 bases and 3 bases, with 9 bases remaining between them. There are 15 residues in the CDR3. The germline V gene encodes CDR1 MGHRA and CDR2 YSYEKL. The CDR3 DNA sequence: TGCGCCAGCAGCCAAGATCCGGCAGGCTACAATGAGCAGTTCTTC. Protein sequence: CASSQDPAGYNEQFF.

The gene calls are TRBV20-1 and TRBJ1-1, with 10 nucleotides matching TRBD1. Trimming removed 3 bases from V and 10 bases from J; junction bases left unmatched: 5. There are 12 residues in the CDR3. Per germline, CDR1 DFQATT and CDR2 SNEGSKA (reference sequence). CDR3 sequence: CSASAGTGVAFF. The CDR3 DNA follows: TGCAGTGCTAGTGCCGGGACAGGGGTAGCTTTCTTT.

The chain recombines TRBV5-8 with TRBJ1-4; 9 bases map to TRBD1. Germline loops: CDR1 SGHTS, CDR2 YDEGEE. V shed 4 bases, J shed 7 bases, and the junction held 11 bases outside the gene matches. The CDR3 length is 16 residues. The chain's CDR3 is CASSLPGTGTSEKLFF. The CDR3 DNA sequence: TGTGCCAGCAGCCTTCCCGGGACAGGGACAAGTGAAAAACTGTTTTTT.

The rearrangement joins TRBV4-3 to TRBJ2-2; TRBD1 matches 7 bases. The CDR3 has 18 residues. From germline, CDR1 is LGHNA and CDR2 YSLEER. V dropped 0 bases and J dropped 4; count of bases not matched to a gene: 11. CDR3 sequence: CASSQEGWDRIFTGELFF. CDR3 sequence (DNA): TGCGCCAGCAGCCAAGAAGGGTGGGACAGAATTTTCACCGGGGAGCTGTTTTTT.

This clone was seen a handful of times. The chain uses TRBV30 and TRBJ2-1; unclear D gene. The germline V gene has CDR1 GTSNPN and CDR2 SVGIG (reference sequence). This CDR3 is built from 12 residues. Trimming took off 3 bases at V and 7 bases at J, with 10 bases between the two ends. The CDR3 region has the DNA TGTGCCTGGAGCGACATCTTGAATGAGCAGTTCTTC. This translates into CAWSDILNEQFF.

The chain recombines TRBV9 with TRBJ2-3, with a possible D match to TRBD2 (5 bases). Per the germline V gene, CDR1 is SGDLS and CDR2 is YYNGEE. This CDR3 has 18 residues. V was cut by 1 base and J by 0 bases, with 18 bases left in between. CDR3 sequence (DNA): TGTGCCAGCAGCGTATCGGGGTCGACAAGGTCCAGCACAGATACGCAGTATTTT. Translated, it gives CASSVSGSTRSSTDTQYF.

The CDR3 is CASRGLGELFF. The CDR3 nucleotides read TGTGCCAGCAGGGGCCTCGGGGAGCTGTTTTTT. The rearrangement links TRBV14 to TRBJ2-2; D is unclear. Trimming shortened V by 6 bases and J by 7 bases, and 6 bases separated the two germline ends. The CDR3 is 11 amino acids. The germline CDR1 and CDR2 sequences are SGHDN and FVKESK.

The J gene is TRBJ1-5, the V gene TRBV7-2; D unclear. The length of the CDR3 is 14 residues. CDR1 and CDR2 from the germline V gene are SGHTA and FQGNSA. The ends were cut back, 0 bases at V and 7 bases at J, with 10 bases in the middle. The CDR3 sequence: CASSLAGSGQPQHF. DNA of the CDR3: TGTGCCAGCAGCTTAGCAGGGAGTGGACAGCCCCAGCATTTT.